Below, 28 T cell receptor beta chains from the same sample are listed, as sequenced in a study of regulatory T cells in long-lasting Graves disease. Both iRepertoire HTBI primers and Arm-PCR of CDR3 regions were used to build the TCR beta libraries. TCRdb reanalysed the multiplex PCR reads using MiXCR and keeps one entry per CDR3 protein. The repertoire holds about 500,000 distinct CDR3 sequences, with around 12% as singletons. Time point specified: newly diagnosed GD, antithyroid drugs for less than 3 months. Making the TCR library involved RNA that had been extracted from PBMCs. These data were also reused for a study on T cells in Graves' hyperthyroidism and ophthalmopathy.

Sequenced here: peripheral blood mononuclear cells (PBMCs), sampled at new diagnosis, from a patient treated with antithyroid drugs. The receptors derive from a woman younger than 45 with Graves disease.

DNA of the CDR3: TGCAGCGACGCTACAGGGTTAAGGGGGAACACTGAAGCTTTCTTT. Its translation: CSDATGLRGNTEAFF. The chain has TRBV29-1 and TRBJ1-1; D perhaps matches TRBD1 (6 bases). Trimming stripped 7 bases from V and 1 base from J, with 19 bases between. The CDR3 is 15 amino acids. Germline CDR1 SQVTM, CDR2 ANQGSEA.

This clonotype was observed many times. The chain recombines TRBV24-1 with TRBJ2-3, with 8 bases matching TRBD2. Germline values: CDR1 KGHDR, CDR2 SFDVKD. The CDR3 spans 17 residues. V shed 0 bases and J 2 bases; nucleotides not matched to a gene: 6. The CDR3 protein is CATSDLQTSGYTDTQYF. The CDR3, as DNA: TGTGCCACCAGTGATTTGCAAACTAGCGGCTACACAGATACGCAGTATTTT.

This clonotype was found many times. This chain links TRBV12-3 or TRBV12-4 with TRBJ1-5, with D tentatively TRBD1 (5 bases). This CDR3 is 16 amino acids long. The V end was cut by 1 base, the J end by 2 bases, with 12 bases between. The CDR3 is CASSLDGGMGNQPQHF. The CDR3 coding sequence is TGTGCCAGCAGTTTAGATGGGGGAATGGGCAATCAGCCCCAGCATTTT.

Many counts were recorded for this clonotype. The rearrangement links TRBV28 to TRBJ2-7, with 12 bases matching TRBD1. V shed 4 bases and J 6 bases; nucleotides not matched to a gene: 7. This CDR3 has 15 residues. The germline V gene encodes CDR1 MDHEN and CDR2 SYDVKM. The CDR3 loop is CASSSMGQGASEQYF. The CDR3 bases are TGTGCCAGCAGTTCCATGGGACAGGGGGCTAGCGAGCAGTACTTC.

Many counts were recorded for this clonotype. The J gene is TRBJ1-2, the V gene TRBV2, with 8 bases identical to TRBD1. Germline V gene lookup returns CDR1 SNHLY and CDR2 FYNNEI. The trim removed 7 bases at V and 2 bases at J, leaving 6 bases unmatched. The CDR3 sequence is 14 residues long. CDR3 protein: CASTRQGFNYGYTF. The CDR3 DNA is TGTGCCAGCACACGACAGGGGTTCAACTATGGCTACACCTTC. The full variable domain, rest sourced from reference TRBV2 and TRBJ1-2, is EPEVTQTPSHQVTQMGQEVILRCVPISNHLYFYWYRQILGQKVEFLVSFYNNEISEKSEIFDDQFSVERPDGSNFTLKIRSTKLEDSAMYFCASTRQGFNYGYTFGSGTRLTVV.

The sample holds many counts of this clonotype. V gene TRBV29-1 combines with J gene TRBJ1-2, with a weak D call TRBD1 (5 bases). CDR1 is SQVTM, CDR2 ANQGSEA, per germline. With 4 bases removed from V and 2 bases from J, the gap between germline ends came to 17 bases. The CDR3 extends over 15 amino acids. The CDR3 DNA reads TGCAGCGTTGGGCAATCCCCCAGGGCAAACTATGGCTACACCTTC. It encodes CSVGQSPRANYGYTF. Filled out from reference TRBV29-1 and TRBJ1-2, the complete variable domain reads SAVISQKPSRDICQRGTSLTIQCQVDSQVTMMFWYRQQPGQSLTLIATANQGSEATYESGFVIDKFPISRPNLTFSTLTVSNMSPEDSSIYLCSVGQSPRANYGYTFGSGTRLTVV.

This clonotype was picked up a small number of times. The V gene is TRBV7-9, the J gene TRBJ2-7; tentative D call: TRBD2 (6 bases). V was clipped by 5 bases and J by 2 bases, with 10 bases between them. Germline-derived CDR1 and CDR2 are SEHNR and FQNEAQ (reference sequence). The CDR3 is 13 residues long. This chain's CDR3 is CASSNRLAYEQYF. Written as DNA, the CDR3 is TGTGCCAGCAGCAACAGACTAGCCTACGAGCAGTACTTC.

The table lists this clonotype with many counts. J is TRBJ2-1 and V is TRBV3-1; D possibly corresponds to TRBD2 (6 bases). This CDR3 is built from 12 residues. Germline values: CDR1 LGHDT, CDR2 YNNKEL (reference sequence). V was trimmed by 7 bases and J by 12 bases, leaving 16 bases between them. Here the CDR3 reads CASTRSGRGQFF. The CDR3 nucleotides read TGTGCCAGCACCCGTTCCGGGAGAGGGCAGTTCTTC.

This clonotype was found many times. The gene calls are TRBV11-1 and TRBJ2-7; D is unresolved. Germline loops: CDR1 SGHAT, CDR2 FQDESV (reference sequence). V lost 3 bases and J lost 2, with 14 bases in between. CDR3 length equals 15 residues. CDR3 sequence (DNA): TGTGCCAGCAGCTTGCTTGGTAGCCGAGCCTACGAGCAGTACTTC. It specifies CASSLLGSRAYEQYF. Full variable domain (outside the CDR3, taken from reference TRBV11-1 and TRBJ2-7): EAEVAQSPRYKITEKSQAVAFWCDPISGHATLYWYRQILGQGPELLVQFQDESVVDDSQLPKDRFSAERLKGVDSTLKIQPAELGDSAMYLCASSLLGSRAYEQYFGPGTRLTVT.

This clonotype was counted many times. The chain employs TRBV13 and TRBJ2-7; D assignment may be TRBD1 or TRBD2 (5 bases each). In germline, CDR1 is PRHDT, CDR2 FYEKMQ (reference sequence). Trimming left V 5 bases short and J 0 bases short, with 8 bases between. The CDR3 is 13 residues long. Here the CDR3 DNA reads TGTGCCAGCAGCATCGGGGCCTCCTACGAGCAGTACTTC. It yields the protein CASSIGASYEQYF.

This clonotype was seen ten or more times. The chain is built from TRBV6-2 or TRBV6-3 and TRBJ1-1, with a possible D match to TRBD1 (5 bases). The length of the CDR3 is 13 residues. Per the germline V gene, CDR1 is MNHEY and CDR2 is SVGEGT. V was cut by 0 bases and J by 10 bases, with 12 bases left in between. The CDR3 sequence: CASSYSSPTGAFF. The CDR3 DNA follows: TGTGCCAGCAGTTACTCGAGCCCCACAGGAGCTTTCTTT.

The chain uses TRBV6-1 and TRBJ1-1, with D possibly matching TRBD1 (5 bases). The CDR3 is 11 amino acids. V dropped 7 bases and J dropped 4 bases, with 7 bases sitting between them. Germline CDR1 and CDR2: MNHNS and SASEGT. The chain's CDR3 is CASIGGTEAFF. The CDR3 DNA reads as TGTGCCAGCATTGGGGGCACTGAAGCTTTCTTT.

This clonotype came up a few times. This chain links TRBV19 with TRBJ1-5; no clear D. Germline lookup yields CDR1 LNHDA and CDR2 SQIVND (reference sequence). The CDR3 length is 15 residues. V dropped 5 bases and J dropped 0 bases, with 11 bases sitting between them. CDR3 protein: CASSSRGSSNQPQHF. The CDR3 bases are TGTGCCAGTAGTTCGCGAGGATCTAGCAATCAGCCCCAGCATTTT.

This clonotype was observed at least ten times. This sequence joins TRBV6-1 and TRBJ2-1; 9 bases are shared with TRBD2. This CDR3 is built from 15 residues. Germline V lookup: CDR1 MNHNS, CDR2 SASEGT. V gave up 8 bases and J gave up 4 bases; unmatched junction bases: 9. In DNA form, the CDR3 reads TGTGCCAGCTCTTCGCGGGGGGGGGTTTACAATGAGCAGTTCTTC. Translated, it gives CASSSRGGVYNEQFF.

This clonotype was recorded at least ten times. This chain links TRBV28 with TRBJ1-5; weak D call: TRBD1 (5 bases). Germline V gene sequence: CDR1 MDHEN, CDR2 SYDVKM. V lost 1 base, J lost 4 bases, and 11 bases lay in between. This CDR3 has 15 residues. CDR3 residues: CASSLSHGGNQPQHF. The CDR3 nucleotides are TGTGCCAGCAGTTTATCCCACGGGGGAAATCAGCCCCAGCATTTT.

Many counts were recorded for this clonotype. The rearrangement links TRBV2 to TRBJ1-2, with 8 bases fitting TRBD1. Trimming cost V 5 bases and J 3 bases; bases outside gene matches: 5. CDR1 is SNHLY and CDR2 is FYNNEI in the germline V gene. This CDR3 comprises 14 residues. The CDR3 region is CASSTQTGDYGYTF. In DNA, the CDR3 is TGTGCCAGCAGTACTCAGACAGGGGACTATGGCTACACCTTC. The whole variable domain, filled in from reference TRBV2 and TRBJ1-2, reads EPEVTQTPSHQVTQMGQEVILRCVPISNHLYFYWYRQILGQKVEFLVSFYNNEISEKSEIFDDQFSVERPDGSNFTLKIRSTKLEDSAMYFCASSTQTGDYGYTFGSGTRLTVV.

This clonotype was picked up many times. The chain employs TRBV18 and TRBJ1-5, with D unclear. Trimming removed 1 base from V and 7 bases from J, with 11 bases in between. Per the germline V gene, CDR1 is KGHSH and CDR2 is LQKENI. CDR3 length: 14 amino acids. CDR3 in amino acids: CASSPQSGRQPQHF. For the CDR3, the DNA is TGTGCCAGCTCACCACAGTCGGGAAGGCAGCCCCAGCATTTT. The full variable domain, its missing parts supplied by reference TRBV18 and TRBJ1-5, is NAGVMQNPRHLVRRRGQEARLRCSPMKGHSHVYWYRQLPEEGLKFMVYLQKENIIDESGMPKERFSAEFPKEGPSILRIQQVVRGDSAAYFCASSPQSGRQPQHFGDGTRLSIL.

This clonotype occurred many times. The chain combines TRBV28 with TRBJ1-5, with D possibly TRBD1 on 5 matching bases. V gave up 7 bases and J gave up 6 bases, with 19 bases separating them. There are 15 residues in the CDR3. The germline V gene has CDR1 MDHEN and CDR2 SYDVKM. The CDR3 region has the DNA TGTGCCAGCACTCTGGGAGGGGCGCATAGTCAGCCCCAGCATTTT. Translating it yields CASTLGGAHSQPQHF.

This clonotype was seen more than once but under ten times. The chain is built from TRBV6-2 or TRBV6-3 and TRBJ2-3; 7 bases match TRBD1. Unmatched junction bases numbered 5, after V lost 6 bases and J lost 8 bases. The CDR3 sequence is 12 residues long. The V gene's germline CDR1 is MNHEY and CDR2 SVGEGT. This CDR3 reads CASSPGQTTQYF. CDR3 bases: TGTGCCAGCAGCCCGGGACAGACTACGCAGTATTTT.

The sample holds a few counts of this clonotype. The J gene is TRBJ2-5, the V gene TRBV20-1, with 8 bases aligning to TRBD2. In germline, CDR1 is DFQATT, CDR2 SNEGSKA (reference sequence). The CDR3 runs to 14 residues. The ends lost 1 base at V and 3 bases at J; junction bases unmatched: 4. CDR3 loop: CSARVRAGEETQYF. CDR3 nucleotides: TGCAGTGCTAGAGTACGAGCGGGAGAAGAGACCCAGTACTTC.

This clonotype was recorded at least ten times. This chain joins TRBV11-3 and TRBJ2-2; 12 bases map to TRBD2. This CDR3 spans 17 amino acids. V was clipped by 1 base and J by 6 bases; unmatched bases: 6. Per germline, CDR1 SGHNT and CDR2 YENEEA. Here the CDR3 DNA reads TGTGCCAGCAGCTTAGCCCCGACTAGCGGGAGCCCCGGGGAGCTGTTTTTT. Translated, it gives CASSLAPTSGSPGELFF.

There are many counts of this clonotype. The V gene is TRBV20-1, the J gene TRBJ1-5, with D possibly TRBD1 on 5 matching bases. Germline values: CDR1 DFQATT, CDR2 SNEGSKA (reference sequence). V lost 4 bases to trimming and J lost 6 bases, with 10 bases between them. The CDR3 extends over 12 amino acids. The CDR3, as DNA: TGCAGTGCTACTGGGACCGGTCAGCCCCAGCATTTT. It yields the protein CSATGTGQPQHF.

The table lists this clonotype with many counts. The V call is TRBV2, the J call TRBJ2-5; D is ambiguous. CDR1 and CDR2 (germline): SNHLY, FYNNEI. Deletions cut 7 bases from V and 4 bases from J, with 16 bases between. The CDR3 contains 14 residues. The CDR3 loop reads CASISNVASETQYF. The DNA for the CDR3 is TGTGCCAGCATTTCGAATGTGGCGTCAGAGACCCAGTACTTC.

This clonotype was seen only a few times. This rearrangement joins TRBV4-3 to TRBJ1-2; the D is unclear. Trimming took 2 bases from V and 4 from J, leaving 14 bases between them. The germline gives CDR1 LGHNA, CDR2 YSLEER. CDR3 size: 15 residues. As DNA, the CDR3 is TGCGCCAGCAGCCAATTTCCCAGCTCGGGCTATGGCTACACCTTC. Protein: CASSQFPSSGYGYTF.

This clonotype was recorded at least ten times. This rearrangement joins TRBV7-3 to TRBJ1-1; D not certain. The CDR3 spans 14 residues. Trimming stripped 2 bases from V and 4 bases from J, with 11 bases between. The germline gives CDR1 SGHTA, CDR2 FQGTGA. The CDR3 DNA follows: TGTGCCAGCAGCTTAGAGGGCCCGACCACTGAAGCTTTCTTT. Translation: CASSLEGPTTEAFF.

This clonotype was found many times. The chain links TRBV3-1 to TRBJ1-2; unclear D gene. The CDR3 loop spans 11 amino acids. Trimming removed 1 base at V and 7 bases at J, with 4 bases between. Germline V gene sequence: CDR1 LGHDT, CDR2 YNNKEL (reference sequence). The chain's CDR3 is CASSQASGYTF. In DNA, the CDR3 is TGTGCCAGCAGCCAAGCTAGTGGCTACACCTTC. Full variable domain (missing parts from reference TRBV3-1 and TRBJ1-2): DTAVSQTPKYLVTQMGNDKSIKCEQNLGHDTMYWYKQDSKKFLKIMFSYNNKELIINETVPNRFSPKSPDKAHLNLHINSLELGDSAVYFCASSQASGYTFGSGTRLTVV.

This clonotype occurred many times. The chain links TRBV29-1 to TRBJ2-3; a possible D gene is TRBD2 (6 bases). The CDR3 consists of 13 residues. Germline V gives CDR1 SQVTM, CDR2 ANQGSEA. V was clipped by 2 bases and J by 6 bases, with 12 bases between them. CDR3 nucleotides: TGCAGCGTTGAAATCCGTCGGGGGGATACGCAGTATTTT. Its translation: CSVEIRRGDTQYF.

This clonotype was detected ten times or more. V is TRBV2 and J is TRBJ1-3; D is unclear. The germline V and J ends were trimmed by 4 bases and 4 bases, with 5 bases remaining between them. CDR3 size: 12 residues. The germline V gene has CDR1 SNHLY and CDR2 FYNNEI. The DNA for the CDR3 is TGTGCCAGCAGTGGAAGGGGAAACACCATATATTTT. Its protein product is CASSGRGNTIYF.